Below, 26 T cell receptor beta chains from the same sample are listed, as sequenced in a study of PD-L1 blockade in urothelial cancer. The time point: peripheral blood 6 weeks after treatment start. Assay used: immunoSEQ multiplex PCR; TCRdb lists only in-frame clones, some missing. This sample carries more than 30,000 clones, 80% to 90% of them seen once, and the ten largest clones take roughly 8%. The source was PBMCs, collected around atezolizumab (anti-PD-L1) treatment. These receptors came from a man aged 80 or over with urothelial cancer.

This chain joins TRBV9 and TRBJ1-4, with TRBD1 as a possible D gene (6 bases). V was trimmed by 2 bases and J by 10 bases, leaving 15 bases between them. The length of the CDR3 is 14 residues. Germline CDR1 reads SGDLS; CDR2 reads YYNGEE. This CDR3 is CASSVGQFDGKLFF. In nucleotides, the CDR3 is TGTGCCAGCAGCGTGGGACAATTTGACGGAAAACTGTTTTTT.

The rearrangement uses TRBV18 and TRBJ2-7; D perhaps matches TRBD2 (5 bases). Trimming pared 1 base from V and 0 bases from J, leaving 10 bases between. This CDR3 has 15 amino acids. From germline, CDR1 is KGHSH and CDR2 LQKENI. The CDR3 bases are TGTGCCAGCTCACCACGAAGCGGTAGCTCCTACGAGCAGTACTTC. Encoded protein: CASSPRSGSSYEQYF.

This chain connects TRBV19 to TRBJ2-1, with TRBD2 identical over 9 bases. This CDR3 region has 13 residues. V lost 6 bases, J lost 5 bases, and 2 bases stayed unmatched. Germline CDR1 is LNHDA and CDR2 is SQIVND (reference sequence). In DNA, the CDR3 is TGTGCCAGTAGACTAGCGGGTAACAATGAGCAGTTCTTC. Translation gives CASRLAGNNEQFF.

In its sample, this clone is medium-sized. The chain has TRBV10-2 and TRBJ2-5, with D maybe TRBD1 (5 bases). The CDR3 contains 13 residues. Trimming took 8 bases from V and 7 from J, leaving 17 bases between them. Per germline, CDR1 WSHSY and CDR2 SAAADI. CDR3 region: CASRSELRGTQYF. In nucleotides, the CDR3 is TGCGCCAGCCGTTCGGAACTTAGGGGGACCCAGTACTTC.

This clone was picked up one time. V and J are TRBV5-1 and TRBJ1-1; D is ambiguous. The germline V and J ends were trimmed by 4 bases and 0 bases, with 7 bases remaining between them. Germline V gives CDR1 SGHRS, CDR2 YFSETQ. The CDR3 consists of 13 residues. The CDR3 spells CASSPDMNTEAFF. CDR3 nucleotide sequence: TGCGCCAGCAGCCCAGACATGAACACTGAAGCTTTCTTT.

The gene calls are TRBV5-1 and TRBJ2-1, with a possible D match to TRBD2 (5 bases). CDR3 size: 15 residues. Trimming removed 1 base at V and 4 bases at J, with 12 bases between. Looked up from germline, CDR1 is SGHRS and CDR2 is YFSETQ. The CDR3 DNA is TGCGCCAGCAGCTTGTCCGGGGATCCTTACAATGAGCAGTTCTTC. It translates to CASSLSGDPYNEQFF.

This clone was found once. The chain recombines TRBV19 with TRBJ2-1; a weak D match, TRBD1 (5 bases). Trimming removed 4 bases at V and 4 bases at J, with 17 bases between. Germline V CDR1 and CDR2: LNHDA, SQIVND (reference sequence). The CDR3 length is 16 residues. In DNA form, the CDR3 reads TGTGCCAGTAGTAGGGCGGTCAGGGCACCTTACAATGAGCAGTTCTTC. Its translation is CASSRAVRAPYNEQFF.

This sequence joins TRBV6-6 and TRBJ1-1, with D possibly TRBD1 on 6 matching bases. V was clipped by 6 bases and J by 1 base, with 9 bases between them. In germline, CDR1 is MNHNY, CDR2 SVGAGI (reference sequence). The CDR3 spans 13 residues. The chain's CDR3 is CASSLTGNTEAFF. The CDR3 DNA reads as TGTGCCAGCAGCCTGACAGGGAACACTGAAGCTTTCTTT.

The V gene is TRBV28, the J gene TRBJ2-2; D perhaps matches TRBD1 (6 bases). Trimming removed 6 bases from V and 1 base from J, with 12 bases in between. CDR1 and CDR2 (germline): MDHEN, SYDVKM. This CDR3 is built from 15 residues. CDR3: CASSSTGQNTGELFF. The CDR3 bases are TGTGCCAGCAGCTCGACAGGACAGAACACCGGGGAGCTGTTTTTT.

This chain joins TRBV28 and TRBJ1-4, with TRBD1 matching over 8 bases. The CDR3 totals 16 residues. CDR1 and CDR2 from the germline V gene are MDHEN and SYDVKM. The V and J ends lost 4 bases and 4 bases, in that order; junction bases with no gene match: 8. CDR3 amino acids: CASSYTGTGSNEKLFF. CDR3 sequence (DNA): TGTGCCAGCAGTTATACCGGGACAGGCAGTAATGAAAAACTGTTTTTT.

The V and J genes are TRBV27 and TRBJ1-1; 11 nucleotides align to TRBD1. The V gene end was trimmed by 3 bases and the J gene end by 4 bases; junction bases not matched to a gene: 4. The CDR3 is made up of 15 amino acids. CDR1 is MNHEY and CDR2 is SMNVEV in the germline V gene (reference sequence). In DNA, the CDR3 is TGTGCCAGCAGTTTCCTGGACAGGGGGCTCACTGAAGCTTTCTTT. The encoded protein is CASSFLDRGLTEAFF.

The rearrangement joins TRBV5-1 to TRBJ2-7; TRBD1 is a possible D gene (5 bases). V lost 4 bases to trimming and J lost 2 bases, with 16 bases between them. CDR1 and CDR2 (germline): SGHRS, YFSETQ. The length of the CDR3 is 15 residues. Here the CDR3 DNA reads TGCGCCAGCAGCCTACAGGACCCCTTTACCTACGAGCAGTACTTC. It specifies CASSLQDPFTYEQYF. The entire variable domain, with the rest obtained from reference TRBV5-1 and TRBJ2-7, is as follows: KAGVTQTPRYLIKTRGQQVTLSCSPISGHRSVSWYQQTPGQGLQFLFEYFSETQRNKGNFPGRFSGRQFSNSRSEMNVSTLELGDSALYLCASSLQDPFTYEQYFGPGTRLTVT.

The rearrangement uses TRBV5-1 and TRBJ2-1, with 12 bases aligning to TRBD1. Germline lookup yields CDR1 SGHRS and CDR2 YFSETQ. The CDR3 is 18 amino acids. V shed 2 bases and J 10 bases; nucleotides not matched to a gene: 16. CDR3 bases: TGCGCCAGCAGCTTAAGGGAACCCCGGGACAGGGGGCCGAGGGAGCAGTTCTTC. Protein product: CASSLREPRDRGPREQFF.

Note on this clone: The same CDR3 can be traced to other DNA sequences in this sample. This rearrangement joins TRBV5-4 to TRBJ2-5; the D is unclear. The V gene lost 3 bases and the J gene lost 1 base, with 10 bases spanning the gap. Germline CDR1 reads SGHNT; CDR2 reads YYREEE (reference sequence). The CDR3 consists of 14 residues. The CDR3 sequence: CASSSRQIQETQYF. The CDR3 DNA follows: TGTGCCAGCAGCTCTAGGCAGATCCAAGAGACCCAGTACTTC.

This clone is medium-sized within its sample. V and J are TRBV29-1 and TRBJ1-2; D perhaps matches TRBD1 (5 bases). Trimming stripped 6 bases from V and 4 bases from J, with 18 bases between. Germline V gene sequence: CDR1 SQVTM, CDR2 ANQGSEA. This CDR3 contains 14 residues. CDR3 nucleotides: TGCAGCGTCCTAGGTAGAGGACACATCTATGGCTACACCTTC. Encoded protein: CSVLGRGHIYGYTF.

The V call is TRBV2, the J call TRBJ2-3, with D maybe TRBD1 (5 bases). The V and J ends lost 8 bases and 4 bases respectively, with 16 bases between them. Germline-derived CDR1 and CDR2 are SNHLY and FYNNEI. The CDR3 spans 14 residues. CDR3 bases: TGTGCCAGCTTATTTGCAGGGATGGCAGATACGCAGTATTTT. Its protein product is CASLFAGMADTQYF.

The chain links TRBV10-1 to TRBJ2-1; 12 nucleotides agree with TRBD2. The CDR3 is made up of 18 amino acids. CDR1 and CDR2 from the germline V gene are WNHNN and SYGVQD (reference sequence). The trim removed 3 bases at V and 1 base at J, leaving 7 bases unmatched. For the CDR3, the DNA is TGCGCCAGCAGTGACCCTCGGACTAGCGGGATGTCCTACAATGAGCAGTTCTTC. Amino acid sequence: CASSDPRTSGMSYNEQFF.

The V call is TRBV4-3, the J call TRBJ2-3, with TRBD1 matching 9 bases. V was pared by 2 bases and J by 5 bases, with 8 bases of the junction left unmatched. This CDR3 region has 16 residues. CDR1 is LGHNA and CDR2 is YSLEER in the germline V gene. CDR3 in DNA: TGCGCCAGCAGCCAATCCCCGGGACAGGGACGAGATACGCAGTATTTT. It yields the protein CASSQSPGQGRDTQYF.

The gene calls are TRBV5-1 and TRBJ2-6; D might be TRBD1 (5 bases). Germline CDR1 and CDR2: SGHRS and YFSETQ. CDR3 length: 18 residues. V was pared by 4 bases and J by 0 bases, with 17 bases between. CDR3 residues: CASSVRATTYSGANVLTF. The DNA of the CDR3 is TGCGCCAGCAGCGTCAGGGCTACTACCTACTCTGGGGCCAACGTCCTGACTTTC.

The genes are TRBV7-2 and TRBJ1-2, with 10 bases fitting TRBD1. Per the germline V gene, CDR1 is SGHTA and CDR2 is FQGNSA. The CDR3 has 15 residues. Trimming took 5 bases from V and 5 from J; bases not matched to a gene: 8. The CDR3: CASSAQGQGFYGYTF. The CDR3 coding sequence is TGTGCCAGCAGCGCCCAGGGACAGGGGTTTTATGGCTACACCTTC.

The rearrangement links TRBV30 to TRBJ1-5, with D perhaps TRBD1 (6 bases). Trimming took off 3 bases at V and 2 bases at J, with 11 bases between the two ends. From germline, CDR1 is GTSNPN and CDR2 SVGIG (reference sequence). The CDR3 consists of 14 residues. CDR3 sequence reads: CAWRGDKGNQPQHF. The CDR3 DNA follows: TGTGCCTGGAGAGGGGACAAAGGCAATCAGCCCCAGCATTTT. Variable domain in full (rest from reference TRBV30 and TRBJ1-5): SQTIHQWPATLVQPVGSPLSLECTVEGTSNPNLYWYRQAAGRGLQLLFYSVGIGQISSEVPQNLSASRPQDRQFILSSKKLLLSDSGFYLCAWRGDKGNQPQHFGDGTRLSIL.

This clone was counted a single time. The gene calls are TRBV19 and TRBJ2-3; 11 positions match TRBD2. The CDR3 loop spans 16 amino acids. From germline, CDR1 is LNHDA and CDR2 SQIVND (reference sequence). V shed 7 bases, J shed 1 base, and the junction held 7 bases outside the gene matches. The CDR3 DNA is TGTGCCAGTAAAAACCAGGGACTAGCGGGCACAGATACGCAGTATTTT. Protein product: CASKNQGLAGTDTQYF.

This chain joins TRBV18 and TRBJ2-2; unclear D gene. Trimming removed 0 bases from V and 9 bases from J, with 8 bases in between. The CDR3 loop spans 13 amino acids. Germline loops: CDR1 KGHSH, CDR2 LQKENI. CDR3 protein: CASSPPPLRELFF. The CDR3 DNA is TGTGCCAGCTCACCACCCCCCCTACGGGAGCTGTTTTTT.

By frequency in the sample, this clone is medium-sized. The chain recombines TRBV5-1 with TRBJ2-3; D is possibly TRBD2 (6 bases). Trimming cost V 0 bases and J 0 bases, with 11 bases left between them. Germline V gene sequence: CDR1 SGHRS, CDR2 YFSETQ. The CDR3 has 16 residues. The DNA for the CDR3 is TGCGCCAGCAGCTTGGTAGGGACTTTTAGCACAGATACGCAGTATTTT. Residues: CASSLVGTFSTDTQYF.

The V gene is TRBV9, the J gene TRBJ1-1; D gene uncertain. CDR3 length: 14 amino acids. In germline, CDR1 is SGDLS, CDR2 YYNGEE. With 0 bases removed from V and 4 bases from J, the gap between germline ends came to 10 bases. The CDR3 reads CASSVVEVGTEAFF. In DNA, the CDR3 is TGTGCCAGCAGCGTAGTGGAGGTGGGCACTGAAGCTTTCTTT.

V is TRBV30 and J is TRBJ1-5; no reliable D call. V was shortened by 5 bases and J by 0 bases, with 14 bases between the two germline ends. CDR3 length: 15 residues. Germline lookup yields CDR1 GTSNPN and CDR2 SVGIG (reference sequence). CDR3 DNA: TGTGCCTGGGAATCAAGCTCCTCTAGCAATCAGCCCCAGCATTTT. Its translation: CAWESSSSSNQPQHF.